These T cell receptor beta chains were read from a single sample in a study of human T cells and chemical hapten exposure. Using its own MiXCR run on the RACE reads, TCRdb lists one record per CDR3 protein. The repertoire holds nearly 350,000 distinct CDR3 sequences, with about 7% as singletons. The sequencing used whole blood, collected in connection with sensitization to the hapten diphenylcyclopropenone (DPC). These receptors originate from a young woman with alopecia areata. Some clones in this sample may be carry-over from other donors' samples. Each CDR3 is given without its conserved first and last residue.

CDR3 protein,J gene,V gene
ASSRNLAGVRETQY,TRBJ2-5,TRBV7-9
ASSFEGLVEAF,TRBJ1-1,TRBV13
ATRAGVSHEQY,TRBJ2-7,TRBV6-6
ASSLRRSNQPQH,TRBJ1-5,TRBV12-3/TRBV12-4
ASSPLGSQPQH,TRBJ1-5,TRBV6-6
AISAGMEQPQH,TRBJ1-5,TRBV10-3
ASSRTTGELF,TRBJ2-2,TRBV7-3
ASSSPGLAGGLTDTQY,TRBJ2-3,TRBV7-9
ATSTRPTLHEQY,TRBJ2-7,TRBV15
ASSRGGETGVYSNQPQH,TRBJ1-5,TRBV7-9
ASSEQGAENTEAF,TRBJ1-1,TRBV2
SGGRDRSSTDTQY,TRBJ2-3,TRBV29-1
ASSLGQGALGYGYT,TRBJ1-2,TRBV5-1